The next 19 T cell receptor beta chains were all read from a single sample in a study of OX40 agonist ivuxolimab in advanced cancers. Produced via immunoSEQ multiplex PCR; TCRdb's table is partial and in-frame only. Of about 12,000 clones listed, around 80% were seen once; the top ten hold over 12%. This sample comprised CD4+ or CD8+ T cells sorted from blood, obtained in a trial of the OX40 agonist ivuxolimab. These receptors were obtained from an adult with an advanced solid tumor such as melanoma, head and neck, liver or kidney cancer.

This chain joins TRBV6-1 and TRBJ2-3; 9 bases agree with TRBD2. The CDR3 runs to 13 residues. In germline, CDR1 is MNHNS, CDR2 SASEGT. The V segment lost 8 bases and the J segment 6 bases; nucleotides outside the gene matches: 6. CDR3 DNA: TGTGCCAGCGGTAATAGCGGGAGCGATACGCAGTATTTT. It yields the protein CASGNSGSDTQYF.

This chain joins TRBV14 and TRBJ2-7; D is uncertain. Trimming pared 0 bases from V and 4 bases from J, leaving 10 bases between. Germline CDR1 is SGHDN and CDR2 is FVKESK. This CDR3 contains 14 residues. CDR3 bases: TGTGCCAGCAGCCAAGATTACGGCGGATACGAGCAGTACTTC. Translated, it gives CASSQDYGGYEQYF.

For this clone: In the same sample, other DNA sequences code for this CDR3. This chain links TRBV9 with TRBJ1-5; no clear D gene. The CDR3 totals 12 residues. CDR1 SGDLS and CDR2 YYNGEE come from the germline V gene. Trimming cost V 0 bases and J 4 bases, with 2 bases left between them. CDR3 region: CASSVGNQPQHF. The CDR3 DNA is TGTGCCAGCAGCGTAGGGAATCAGCCCCAGCATTTT.

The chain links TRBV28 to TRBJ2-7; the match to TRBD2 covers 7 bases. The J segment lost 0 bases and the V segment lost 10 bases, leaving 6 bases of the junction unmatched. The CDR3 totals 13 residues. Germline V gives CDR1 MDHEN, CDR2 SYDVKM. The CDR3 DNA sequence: TGTGCCACCCTCAGCGGGATCTCCTACGAGCAGTACTTC. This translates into CATLSGISYEQYF. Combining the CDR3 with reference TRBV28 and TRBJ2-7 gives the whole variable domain DVKVTQSSRYLVKRTGEKVFLECVQDMDHENMFWYRQDPGLGLRLIYFSYDVKMKEKGDIPEGYSVSREKKERFSLILESASTNQTSMYLCATLSGISYEQYFGPGTRLTVT.

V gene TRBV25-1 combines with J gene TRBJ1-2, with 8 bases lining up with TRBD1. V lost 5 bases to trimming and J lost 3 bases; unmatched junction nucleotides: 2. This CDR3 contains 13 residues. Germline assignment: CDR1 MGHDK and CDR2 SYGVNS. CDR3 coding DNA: TGTGCCAGCAGTCCAGGGGGCTACTATGGCTACACCTTC. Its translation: CASSPGGYYGYTF.

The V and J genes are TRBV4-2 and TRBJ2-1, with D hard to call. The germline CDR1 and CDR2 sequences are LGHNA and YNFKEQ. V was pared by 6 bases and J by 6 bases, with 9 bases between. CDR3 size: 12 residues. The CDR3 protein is CASSLGSNEQFF. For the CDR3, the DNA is TGTGCCAGCAGTCTAGGTTCCAATGAGCAGTTCTTC.

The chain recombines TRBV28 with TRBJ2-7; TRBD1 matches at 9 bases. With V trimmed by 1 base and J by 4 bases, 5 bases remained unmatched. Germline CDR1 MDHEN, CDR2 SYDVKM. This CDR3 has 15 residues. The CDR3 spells CASSLFSQGAYEQYF. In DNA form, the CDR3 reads TGTGCCAGCAGTTTATTTTCACAGGGGGCTTACGAGCAGTACTTC.

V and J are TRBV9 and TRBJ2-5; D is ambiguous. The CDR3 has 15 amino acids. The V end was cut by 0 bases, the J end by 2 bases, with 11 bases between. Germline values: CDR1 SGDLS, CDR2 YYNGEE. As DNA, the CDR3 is TGTGCCAGCAGCGTAGGAGGCAGCGATCAAGAGACCCAGTACTTC. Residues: CASSVGGSDQETQYF.

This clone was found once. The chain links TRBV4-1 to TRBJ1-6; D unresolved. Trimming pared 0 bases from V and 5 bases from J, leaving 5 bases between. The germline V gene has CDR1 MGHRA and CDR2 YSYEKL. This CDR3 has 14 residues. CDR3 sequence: CASSQEQNNSPLHF. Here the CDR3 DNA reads TGCGCCAGCAGCCAAGAACAGAATAATTCACCCCTCCACTTT.

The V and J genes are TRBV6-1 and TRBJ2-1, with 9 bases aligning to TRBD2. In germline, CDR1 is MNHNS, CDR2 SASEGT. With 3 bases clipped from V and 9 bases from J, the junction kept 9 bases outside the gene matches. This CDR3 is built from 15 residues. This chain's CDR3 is CASSERLAGAFEQFF. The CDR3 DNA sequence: TGTGCCAGCAGTGAGAGATTAGCGGGAGCATTTGAGCAGTTCTTC.

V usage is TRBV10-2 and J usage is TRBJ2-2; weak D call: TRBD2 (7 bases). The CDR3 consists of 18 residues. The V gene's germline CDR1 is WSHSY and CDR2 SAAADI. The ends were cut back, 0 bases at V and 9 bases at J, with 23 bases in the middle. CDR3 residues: CASSESTILRGAIWELFF. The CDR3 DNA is TGCGCCAGCAGTGAGTCAACTATTCTACGGGGGGCGATATGGGAGCTGTTTTTT.

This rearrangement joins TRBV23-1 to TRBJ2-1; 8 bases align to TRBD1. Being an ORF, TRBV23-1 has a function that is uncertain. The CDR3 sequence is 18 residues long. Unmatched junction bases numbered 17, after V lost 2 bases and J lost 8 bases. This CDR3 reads CASSQTGTLGQGGDEQFF. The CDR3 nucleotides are TGCGCCAGCAGTCAAACAGGGACCCTAGGACAGGGTGGGGATGAGCAGTTCTTC.

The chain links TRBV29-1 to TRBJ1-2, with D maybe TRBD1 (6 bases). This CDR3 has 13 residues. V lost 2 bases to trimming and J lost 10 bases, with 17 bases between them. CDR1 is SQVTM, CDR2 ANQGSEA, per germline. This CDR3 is CSVEQGTTFSYTF. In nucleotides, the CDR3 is TGCAGCGTTGAACAGGGGACAACTTTTTCCTACACCTTC.

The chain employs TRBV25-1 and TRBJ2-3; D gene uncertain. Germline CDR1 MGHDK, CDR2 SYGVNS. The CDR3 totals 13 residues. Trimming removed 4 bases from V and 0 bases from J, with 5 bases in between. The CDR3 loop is CASSVQSTDTQYF. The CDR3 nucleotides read TGTGCCAGCAGTGTACAGAGCACAGATACGCAGTATTTT.

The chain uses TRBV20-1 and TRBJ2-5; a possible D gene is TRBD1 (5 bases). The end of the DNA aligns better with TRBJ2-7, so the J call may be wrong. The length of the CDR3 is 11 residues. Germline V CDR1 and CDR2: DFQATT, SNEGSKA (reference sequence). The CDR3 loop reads CSAGVDYEQYF. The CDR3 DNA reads TGCAGTGCAGGGGTCGACTACGAGCAGTACTTC.

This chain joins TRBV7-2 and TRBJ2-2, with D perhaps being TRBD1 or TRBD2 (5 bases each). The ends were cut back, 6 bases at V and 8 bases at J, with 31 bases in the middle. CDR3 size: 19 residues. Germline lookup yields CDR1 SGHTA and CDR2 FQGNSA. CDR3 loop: CASRTNPPGSALWGGELFF. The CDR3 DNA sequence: TGTGCCAGCAGGACTAACCCTCCGGGGAGCGCCCTTTGGGGGGGGGAGCTGTTTTTT. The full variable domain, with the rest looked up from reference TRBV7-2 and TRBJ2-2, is GAGVSQSPSNKVTEKGKDVELRCDPISGHTALYWYRQSLGQGLEFLIYFQGNSAPDKSGLPSDRFSAERTGGSVSTLTIQRTQQEDSAVYLCASRTNPPGSALWGGELFFGEGSRLTVL.

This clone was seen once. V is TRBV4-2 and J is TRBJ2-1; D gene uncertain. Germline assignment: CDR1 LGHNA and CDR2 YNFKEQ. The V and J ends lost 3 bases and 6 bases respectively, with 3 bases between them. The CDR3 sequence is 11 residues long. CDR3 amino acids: CASSQGNEQFF. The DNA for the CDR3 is TGTGCCAGCAGCCAGGGCAATGAGCAGTTCTTC.

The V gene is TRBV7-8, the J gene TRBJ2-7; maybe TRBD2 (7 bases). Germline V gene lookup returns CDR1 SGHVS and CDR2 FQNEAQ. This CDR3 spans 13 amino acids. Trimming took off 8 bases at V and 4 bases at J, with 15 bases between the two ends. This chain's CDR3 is CASGGAPGYEQYF. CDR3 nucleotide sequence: TGTGCCAGCGGGGGGGCCCCCGGGTACGAGCAGTACTTC.

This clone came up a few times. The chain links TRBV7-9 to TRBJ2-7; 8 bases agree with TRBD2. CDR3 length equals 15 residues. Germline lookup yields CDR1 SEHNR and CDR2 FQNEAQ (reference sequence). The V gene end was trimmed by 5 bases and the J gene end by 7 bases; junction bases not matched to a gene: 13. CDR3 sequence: CASSPEASGPREQYF. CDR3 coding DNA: TGTGCCAGCAGCCCAGAGGCTAGCGGGCCCCGGGAGCAGTACTTC. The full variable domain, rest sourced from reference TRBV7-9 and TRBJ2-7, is DTGVSQNPRHKITKRGQNVTFRCDPISEHNRLYWYRQTLGQGPEFLTYFQNEAQLEKSRLLSDRFSAERPKGSFSTLEIQRTEQGDSAMYLCASSPEASGPREQYFGPGTRLTVT.